Below, one T cell receptor beta chain is given with its context. Its matching antigen is unknown. The protocol was immunoSEQ multiplex PCR, while the TCRdb copy is restricted to in-frame clones and leaves out a portion. The sample records 25,000 to 35,000 clones, 90% to 95% being singletons. The data originate from a study of T cells in localized non-small cell lung cancer. Study-wide results and limits: Adjacent uninvolved lung tissue had the highest T cell clonality, exceeding tumor. Longer overall survival was linked to higher blood T cell density. Of the top 100 tumor clones, median 57 were in adjacent lung, approximately 29 among its top 100.

The CDR3 is 15 residues long. With 3 bases removed from V and 0 bases from J, the gap between germline ends came to 9 bases. The germline gives CDR1 LNHDA, CDR2 SQIVND (reference sequence). Sequenced here: peripheral blood, sampled before any cancer treatment. The sequence came from a woman aged 35 to 75 with stage I lung adenocarcinoma. The chain links TRBV19 to TRBJ2-1; no clear D. CDR3 sequence: CASSIARSSYNEQFF. CDR3 DNA: TGTGCCAGTAGTATTGCTCGCAGCTCCTACAATGAGCAGTTCTTC.